A selection of T cell receptor beta chains follows, all from one sample in a study of shared clonotypes between healthy human individuals. Measured with immunoSEQ multiplex PCR; TCRdb has only the in-frame clones, and not every one. The data contain 2,500,000 or so clones, roughly 93% of them singletons. The specimen was naive CD4+ T cells from PBMCs. The receptors originated from a young man in good health. Some clones in this sample may be carry-over from other donors' samples. Both conserved end residues are part of each CDR3. Fields, in order: clone size, V gene, D gene, J gene, CDR3 protein, CDR3 DNA. D genes are given only for firm matches. The size field is filled for only some rows; it gives once, few, many or a size class.

clone size: NA; V gene: TRBV11-2; D gene: TRBD1; J gene: TRBJ1-1; CDR3 protein: CASSLLPSGTGQMNTEAFF; CDR3 DNA: TGTGCCAGCAGCTTACTCCCCTCCGGGACAGGGCAGATGAACACTGAAGCTTTCTTT
clone size: NA; V gene: TRBV18; D gene: TRBD1; J gene: TRBJ2-5; CDR3 protein: CASSSDREETQYF; CDR3 DNA: TGTGCCAGCTCATCGGACAGGGAAGAGACCCAGTACTTC
clone size: NA; V gene: TRBV19; D gene: TRBD1; J gene: TRBJ1-5; CDR3 protein: CASSLDRGYSNQPQHF; CDR3 DNA: TGTGCCAGTAGCTTGGACAGGGGATATAGCAATCAGCCCCAGCATTTT
clone size: NA; V gene: TRBV5-1; D gene: NA; J gene: TRBJ2-2; CDR3 protein: CASSAGRTGELFF; CDR3 DNA: TGCGCCAGCAGCGCCGGGCGCACCGGGGAGCTGTTTTTT
clone size: NA; V gene: TRBV4-3; D gene: TRBD2; J gene: TRBJ2-3; CDR3 protein: CASSQGTSGRASGDTQYF; CDR3 DNA: TGCGCCAGCAGCCAAGGGACTAGCGGGAGGGCCTCTGGAGATACGCAGTATTTT
clone size: NA; V gene: TRBV30; D gene: TRBD1; J gene: TRBJ2-7; CDR3 protein: CAWRGQTSYEQYF; CDR3 DNA: TGTGCCTGGAGGGGACAGACCTCCTACGAGCAGTACTTC
clone size: NA; V gene: TRBV28; D gene: NA; J gene: TRBJ2-7; CDR3 protein: CASSPQGYEQYF; CDR3 DNA: TGTGCCAGCAGTCCTCAGGGTTACGAGCAGTACTTC
clone size: NA; V gene: TRBV5-8; D gene: TRBD1; J gene: TRBJ1-4; CDR3 protein: CASSRTGLNEKLFF; CDR3 DNA: TGTGCCAGCAGCCGGACAGGGCTTAATGAAAAACTGTTTTTT
clone size: NA; V gene: TRBV28; D gene: NA; J gene: TRBJ1-1; CDR3 protein: CATLDSSNTEAFF; CDR3 DNA: TGTGCCACCCTGGACAGTTCCAACACTGAAGCTTTCTTT
clone size: NA; V gene: TRBV5-1; D gene: NA; J gene: TRBJ1-2; CDR3 protein: CASSHNQGSYGYTF; CDR3 DNA: TGCGCCAGCAGCCACAATCAGGGGAGTTATGGCTACACCTTC
clone size: NA; V gene: TRBV5-4; D gene: TRBD1; J gene: TRBJ2-7; CDR3 protein: CASSLVQGAYEQYF; CDR3 DNA: TGTGCCAGCAGCTTGGTCCAGGGGGCCTACGAGCAGTACTTC
clone size: NA; V gene: TRBV27; D gene: NA; J gene: TRBJ2-2; CDR3 protein: CASISMKNTGELFF; CDR3 DNA: TGTGCCAGCATTTCCATGAAAAACACCGGGGAGCTGTTTTTT
clone size: NA; V gene: TRBV4-1; D gene: NA; J gene: TRBJ2-1; CDR3 protein: CASSRTTGGVNEQFF; CDR3 DNA: TGCGCCAGCAGCCGGACAACAGGGGGGGTGAATGAGCAGTTCTTC
clone size: NA; V gene: TRBV28; D gene: NA; J gene: TRBJ2-2; CDR3 protein: CASSLRGNTGELFF; CDR3 DNA: TGTGCCAGCAGTTTACGCGGTAACACCGGGGAGCTGTTTTTT
clone size: NA; V gene: TRBV30; D gene: NA; J gene: TRBJ2-7; CDR3 protein: CAWSGAASSYEQYF; CDR3 DNA: TGTGCCTGGAGTGGGGCCGCCAGCTCCTACGAGCAGTACTTC
clone size: NA; V gene: TRBV6-5; D gene: NA; J gene: TRBJ2-1; CDR3 protein: CASSGTGLGLNEQFF; CDR3 DNA: TGTGCCAGCAGTGGAACGGGACTCGGGCTCAATGAGCAGTTCTTC
clone size: NA; V gene: TRBV7-2; D gene: TRBD2; J gene: TRBJ2-1; CDR3 protein: CASSAQGTSGIEQFF; CDR3 DNA: TGTGCCAGCAGCGCGCAGGGGACTAGCGGGATTGAGCAGTTCTTC
clone size: NA; V gene: TRBV18; D gene: NA; J gene: TRBJ1-2; CDR3 protein: CASSPPVRDGYTF; CDR3 DNA: TGTGCCAGCTCACCACCGGTACGGGATGGCTACACCTTC
clone size: NA; V gene: TRBV7-9; D gene: NA; J gene: TRBJ2-2; CDR3 protein: CASSPNTQNTGELFF; CDR3 DNA: TGTGCCAGCAGCCCCAATACCCAGAACACCGGGGAGCTGTTTTTT
clone size: NA; V gene: TRBV29-1; D gene: NA; J gene: TRBJ1-2; CDR3 protein: CSVGRSYGYTF; CDR3 DNA: TGCAGCGTGGGCAGGAGCTATGGCTACACCTTC
clone size: NA; V gene: TRBV6-5; D gene: TRBD1; J gene: TRBJ2-7; CDR3 protein: CASSSWTGLEVYEQYF; CDR3 DNA: TGTGCCAGCAGTTCTTGGACAGGGTTAGAGGTCTACGAGCAGTACTTC
clone size: NA; V gene: TRBV7-2; D gene: TRBD1; J gene: TRBJ1-3; CDR3 protein: CATRTGASLYGNTIYF; CDR3 DNA: TGTGCCACCCGCACAGGGGCTTCTCTGTATGGAAACACCATATATTTT
clone size: NA; V gene: TRBV30; D gene: NA; J gene: TRBJ2-5; CDR3 protein: CAWSRGNQETQYF; CDR3 DNA: TGTGCCTGGAGCCGGGGTAACCAGGAGACCCAGTACTTC
clone size: NA; V gene: TRBV27; D gene: NA; J gene: TRBJ2-3; CDR3 protein: CASSLFAYFSTDTQYF; CDR3 DNA: TGTGCCAGCAGTTTATTTGCCTACTTTAGCACAGATACGCAGTATTTT
clone size: NA; V gene: TRBV5-1; D gene: TRBD1; J gene: TRBJ2-5; CDR3 protein: CASSRERQGEGETQYF; CDR3 DNA: TGCGCCAGCAGCAGGGAAAGACAGGGGGAAGGGGAGACCCAGTACTTC
clone size: NA; V gene: TRBV11-2; D gene: NA; J gene: TRBJ1-4; CDR3 protein: CASSFAIFPTNEKLFF; CDR3 DNA: TGTGCCAGCAGCTTTGCCATTTTTCCAACTAATGAAAAACTGTTTTTT
clone size: NA; V gene: TRBV5-1; D gene: NA; J gene: TRBJ2-3; CDR3 protein: CASSPHTDTQYF; CDR3 DNA: TGCGCCAGCAGCCCACATACAGATACGCAGTATTTT
clone size: NA; V gene: TRBV4-1; D gene: TRBD2; J gene: TRBJ2-5; CDR3 protein: CASSQETSSGSQYF; CDR3 DNA: TGCGCCAGCAGCCAAGAGACGTCTAGCGGGAGCCAGTACTTC
clone size: NA; V gene: TRBV28; D gene: NA; J gene: TRBJ2-5; CDR3 protein: CASKRTVAREETQYF; CDR3 DNA: TGTGCCAGCAAAAGAACAGTTGCGAGAGAAGAGACCCAGTACTTC
clone size: NA; V gene: TRBV5-1; D gene: TRBD1; J gene: TRBJ1-2; CDR3 protein: CASSLGQGAVGYGYTF; CDR3 DNA: TGCGCCAGCAGCTTGGGACAGGGGGCTGTGGGCTATGGCTACACCTTC
clone size: NA; V gene: TRBV6-6; D gene: NA; J gene: TRBJ2-3; CDR3 protein: CASSHWTSGDTQYF; CDR3 DNA: TGTGCCAGCAGCCACTGGACCTCCGGGGATACGCAGTATTTT
clone size: NA; V gene: TRBV18; D gene: NA; J gene: TRBJ2-7; CDR3 protein: CASSPSGGPYEQYF; CDR3 DNA: TGTGCCAGCTCACCCTCGGGCGGCCCCTACGAGCAGTACTTC
clone size: once; V gene: TRBV2; D gene: NA; J gene: TRBJ1-1; CDR3 protein: CASLMLVGGTEAFF; CDR3 DNA: TGTGCCAGCCTGATGTTGGTAGGGGGCACTGAAGCTTTCTTT
clone size: once; V gene: TRBV4-1; D gene: TRBD1; J gene: TRBJ2-7; CDR3 protein: CASSQGGGVTYYEQYF; CDR3 DNA: TGCGCCAGCAGCCAAGGAGGGGGCGTGACCTACTACGAGCAGTACTTC
clone size: NA; V gene: TRBV9; D gene: NA; J gene: TRBJ1-4; CDR3 protein: CASSPFTGNLAEKLFF; CDR3 DNA: TGTGCCAGCAGCCCTTTCACAGGTAATCTGGCTGAAAAACTGTTTTTT
clone size: NA; V gene: TRBV30; D gene: NA; J gene: TRBJ2-5; CDR3 protein: CAWFNSVQETQYF; CDR3 DNA: TGTGCCTGGTTTAACTCGGTACAAGAGACCCAGTACTTC
clone size: once; V gene: TRBV18; D gene: NA; J gene: TRBJ2-2; CDR3 protein: CASSPRTANTGELFF; CDR3 DNA: TGTGCCAGCTCACCAAGGACGGCGAACACCGGGGAGCTGTTTTTT
clone size: NA; V gene: TRBV27; D gene: NA; J gene: TRBJ1-5; CDR3 protein: CASSFLGLQDQPQHF; CDR3 DNA: TGTGCCAGCAGTTTTTTAGGGCTTCAGGATCAGCCCCAGCATTTT
clone size: NA; V gene: TRBV28; D gene: TRBD2; J gene: TRBJ2-7; CDR3 protein: CASSPAGTSGRSSYEQYF; CDR3 DNA: TGTGCCAGCAGCCCGGCAGGGACTAGCGGGAGGTCCTCCTACGAGCAGTACTTC
clone size: few; V gene: TRBV6-5; D gene: NA; J gene: TRBJ1-1; CDR3 protein: CASRLTKNTEAFF; CDR3 DNA: TGTGCCAGCAGACTGACAAAGAACACTGAAGCTTTCTTT
clone size: NA; V gene: TRBV25-1; D gene: NA; J gene: TRBJ2-3; CDR3 protein: CASSEYKGQDTQYF; CDR3 DNA: TGTGCCAGCAGTGAATACAAGGGCCAGGATACGCAGTATTTT
clone size: NA; V gene: TRBV18; D gene: NA; J gene: TRBJ1-5; CDR3 protein: CASSLSLPNSNQPQHF; CDR3 DNA: TGTGCCAGCTCACTGAGCCTTCCTAATAGCAATCAGCCCCAGCATTTT
clone size: NA; V gene: TRBV18; D gene: TRBD2; J gene: TRBJ2-2; CDR3 protein: CASSLFYGLVGLANTGELFF; CDR3 DNA: TGTGCCAGCTCACTTTTCTACGGACTAGTTGGTTTAGCGAACACCGGGGAGCTGTTTTTT
clone size: few; V gene: TRBV11-2; D gene: NA; J gene: TRBJ2-7; CDR3 protein: CASSFDRYEQYF; CDR3 DNA: TGTGCCAGCAGCTTCGACCGATACGAGCAGTACTTC
clone size: NA; V gene: TRBV11-2; D gene: TRBD1; J gene: TRBJ2-1; CDR3 protein: CASSGRGRDSSYNEQFF; CDR3 DNA: TGTGCCAGCAGCGGAAGGGGTCGGGACAGCTCCTACAATGAGCAGTTCTTC
clone size: NA; V gene: TRBV9; D gene: TRBD2; J gene: TRBJ2-5; CDR3 protein: CASSTGLAGETQYF; CDR3 DNA: TGTGCCAGCAGCACGGGACTAGCGGGCGAGACCCAGTACTTC
clone size: NA; V gene: TRBV19; D gene: NA; J gene: TRBJ1-5; CDR3 protein: CASSSYLSGTQHF; CDR3 DNA: TGTGCCAGTAGCTCGTATCTCTCCGGTACCCAGCATTTT
clone size: NA; V gene: TRBV7-2; D gene: TRBD1; J gene: TRBJ2-7; CDR3 protein: CASSSPTGLNEQYF; CDR3 DNA: TGTGCCAGCAGCTCCCCGACAGGGCTGAACGAGCAGTACTTC
clone size: NA; V gene: TRBV30; D gene: TRBD1; J gene: TRBJ1-1; CDR3 protein: CAWGQVNTEAFF; CDR3 DNA: TGTGCCTGGGGACAGGTGAACACTGAAGCTTTCTTT
clone size: few; V gene: TRBV9; D gene: TRBD2; J gene: TRBJ2-2; CDR3 protein: CASSVGSGLGELFF; CDR3 DNA: TGTGCCAGCAGCGTAGGTAGCGGGCTCGGGGAGCTGTTTTTT
clone size: NA; V gene: TRBV29-1; D gene: NA; J gene: TRBJ1-1; CDR3 protein: CSVERLAGGTEAFF; CDR3 DNA: TGCAGCGTTGAAAGGCTAGCCGGTGGGACTGAAGCTTTCTTT
clone size: NA; V gene: TRBV18; D gene: NA; J gene: TRBJ2-3; CDR3 protein: CASSSTSGQQSTDTQYF; CDR3 DNA: TGTGCCAGCTCATCTACCTCCGGGCAGCAGAGTACAGATACGCAGTATTTT
clone size: once; V gene: TRBV28; D gene: NA; J gene: TRBJ2-2; CDR3 protein: CASSLLGFPGTGELFF; CDR3 DNA: TGTGCCAGCAGTTTATTGGGCTTCCCGGGGACTGGGGAGCTGTTTTTT